The source of this TCR beta chain is a study of blood T cells in healthy people across ages. Next came a second PCR, run for about 7 to 12 cycles, which used a sample-barcoded 5' primer along with a J-beta primer mix. TCRdb ran MiXCR on the 5' RACE reads and lists one entry per CDR3 protein. The table includes around 1,000,000 distinct CDR3 sequences, approximately 25% detected once. This clonotype was seen only a few times. As yet, its antigen is unknown. Study results and limitations: Comparison with aged donors showed that long-lived donors had more naive CD4+ cells and higher diversity.

CDR3 size: 12 residues. Separately, the same data were catalogued under a study of T cells of mothers and their children. That study adds: Related mother and child pairs showed slightly greater overlap (not significant) than unrelated pairs did.

The chain carries TRBV12-3 or TRBV12-4 and TRBJ2-5; 8 bases line up with TRBD2. The J call is doubtful: the DNA matches TRBJ2-1 better. This sequence originates from a girl aged 2 to 9 in good health. Sequencing input: blood. CDR3: CASNLGLADQFF. The CDR3, as DNA: TGTGCCAGCAACCTAGGACTAGCTGATCAGTTCTTC.